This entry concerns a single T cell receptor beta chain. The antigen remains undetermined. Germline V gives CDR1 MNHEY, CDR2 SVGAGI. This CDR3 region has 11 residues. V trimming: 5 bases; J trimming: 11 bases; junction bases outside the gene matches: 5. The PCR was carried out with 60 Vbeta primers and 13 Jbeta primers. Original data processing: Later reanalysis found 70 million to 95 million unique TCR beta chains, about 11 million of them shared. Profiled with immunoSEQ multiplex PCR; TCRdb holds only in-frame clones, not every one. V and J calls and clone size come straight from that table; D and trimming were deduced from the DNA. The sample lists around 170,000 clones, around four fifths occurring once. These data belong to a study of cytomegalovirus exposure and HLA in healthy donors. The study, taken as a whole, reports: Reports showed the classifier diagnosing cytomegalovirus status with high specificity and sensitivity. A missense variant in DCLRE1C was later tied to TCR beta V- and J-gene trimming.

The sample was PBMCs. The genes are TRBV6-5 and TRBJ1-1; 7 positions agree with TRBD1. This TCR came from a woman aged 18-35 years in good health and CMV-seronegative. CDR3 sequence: CASSQGVTAFF. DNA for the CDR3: TGTGCCAGCAGTCAGGGGGTTACGGCTTTCTTT.